This T cell receptor (beta chain) was identified in a study of T cell clonality in common variable immunodeficiency. Points on this clone: Its antigen remains unknown. The CDR3 end lies 3 residues beyond the end of the read and is filled in from the germline J gene.

With V trimmed by 3 bases and J by 0 bases, 2 bases remained unmatched. Germline V gene sequence: CDR1 MDHEN, CDR2 SYDVKM. CDR3 size: 15 residues. Control and CVID samples contributed equal amounts of genomic DNA. TCRdb's table, derived via immunoSEQ multiplex PCR, lists solely in-frame clones and lacks some. This table lists about 15,000 clones. Findings and caveats of the study: Fewer deletions and N-nucleotide insertions were reportedly seen in common variable immunodeficiency TCR beta sequences. CVID subjects showed higher TCRbeta clonality than healthy controls.

Patients had low serum IgG, IgA and/or IgM and specific antibody deficiency. Sequencing was carried out using peripheral blood mononuclear cells. The TCR sequence derives from a human donor with common variable immunodeficiency. V is TRBV28 and J is TRBJ2-1, with 7 nucleotides matching TRBD1. The CDR3 spells CASSLGDSSYNEQFF. Partial CDR3 DNA: TGTGCCAGCAGTTTGGGGGACAGCTCCTACAATGAG.